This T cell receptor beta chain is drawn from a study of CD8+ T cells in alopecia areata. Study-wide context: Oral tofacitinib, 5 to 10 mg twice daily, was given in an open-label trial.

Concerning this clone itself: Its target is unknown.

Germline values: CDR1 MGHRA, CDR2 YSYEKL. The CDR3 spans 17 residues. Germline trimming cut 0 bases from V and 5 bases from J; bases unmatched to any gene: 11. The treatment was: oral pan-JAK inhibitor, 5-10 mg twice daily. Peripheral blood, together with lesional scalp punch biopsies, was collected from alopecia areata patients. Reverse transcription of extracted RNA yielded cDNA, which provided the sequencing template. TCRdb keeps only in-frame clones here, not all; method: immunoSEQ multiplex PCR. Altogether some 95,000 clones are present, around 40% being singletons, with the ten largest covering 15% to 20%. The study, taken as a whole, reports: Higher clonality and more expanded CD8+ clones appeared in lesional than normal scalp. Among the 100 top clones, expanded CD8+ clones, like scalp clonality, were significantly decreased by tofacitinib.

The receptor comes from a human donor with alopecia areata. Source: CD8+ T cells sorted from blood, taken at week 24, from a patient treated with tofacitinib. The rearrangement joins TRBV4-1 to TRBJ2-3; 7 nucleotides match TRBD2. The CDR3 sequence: CASSQDVSGGSVDTQYF. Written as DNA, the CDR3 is TGCGCCAGCAGCCAAGATGTATCTGGCGGGAGCGTAGATACGCAGTATTTT.